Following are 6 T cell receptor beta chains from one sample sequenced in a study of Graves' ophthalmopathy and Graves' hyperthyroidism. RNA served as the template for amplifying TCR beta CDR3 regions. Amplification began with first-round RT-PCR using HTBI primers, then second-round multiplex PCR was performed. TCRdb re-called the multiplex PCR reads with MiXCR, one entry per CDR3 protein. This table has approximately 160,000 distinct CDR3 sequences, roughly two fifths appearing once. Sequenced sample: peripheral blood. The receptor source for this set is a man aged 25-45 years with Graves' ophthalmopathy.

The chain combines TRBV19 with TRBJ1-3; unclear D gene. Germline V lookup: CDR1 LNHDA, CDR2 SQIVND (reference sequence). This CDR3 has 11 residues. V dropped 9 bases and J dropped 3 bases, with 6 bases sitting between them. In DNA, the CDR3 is TGTGCCAGCGGCATTGGAAACACCATATATTTT. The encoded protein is CASGIGNTIYF.

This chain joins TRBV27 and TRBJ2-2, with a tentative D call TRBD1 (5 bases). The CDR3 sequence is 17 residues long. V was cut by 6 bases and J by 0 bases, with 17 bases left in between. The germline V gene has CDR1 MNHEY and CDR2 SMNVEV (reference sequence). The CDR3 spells CASSRPTGYTNTGELFF. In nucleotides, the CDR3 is TGTGCCAGCAGCCGACCCACAGGATACACGAACACCGGGGAGCTGTTTTTT.

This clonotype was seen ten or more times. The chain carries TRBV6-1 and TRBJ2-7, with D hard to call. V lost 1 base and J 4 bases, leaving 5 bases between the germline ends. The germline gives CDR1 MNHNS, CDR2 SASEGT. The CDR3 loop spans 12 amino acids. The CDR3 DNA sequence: TGTGCCAGCAGTGAAGTTTGGTACGAGCAGTACTTC. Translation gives CASSEVWYEQYF.

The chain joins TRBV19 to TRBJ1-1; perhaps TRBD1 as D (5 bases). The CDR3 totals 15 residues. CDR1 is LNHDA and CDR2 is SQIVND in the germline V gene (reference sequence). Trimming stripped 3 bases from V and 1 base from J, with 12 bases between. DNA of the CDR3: TGTGCCAGTAGTATTGGGGGACCGACGAACACTGAAGCTTTCTTT. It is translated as CASSIGGPTNTEAFF.

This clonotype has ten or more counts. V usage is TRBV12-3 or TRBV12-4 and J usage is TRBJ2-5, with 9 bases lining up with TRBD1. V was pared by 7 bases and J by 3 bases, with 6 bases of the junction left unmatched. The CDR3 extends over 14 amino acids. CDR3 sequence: CASNKGQGKETQYF. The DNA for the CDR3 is TGTGCCAGCAACAAGGGACAGGGCAAAGAGACCCAGTACTTC.

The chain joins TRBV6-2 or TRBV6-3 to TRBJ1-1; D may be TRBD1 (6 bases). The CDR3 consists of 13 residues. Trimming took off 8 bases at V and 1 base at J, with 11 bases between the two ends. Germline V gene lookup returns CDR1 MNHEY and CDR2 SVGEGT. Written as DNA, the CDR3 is TGTGCCAGCTTGTGGGGGGCGAACACTGAAGCTTTCTTT. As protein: CASLWGANTEAFF.